This T cell receptor beta chain was profiled in a study of blood T cell repertoires in COVID-19 (dated by TCRdb to 2018 to 2021). Study-wide context: Collaborator samples came from the United States, Italy and Spain and covered acute and convalescent phases of COVID-19. The prospective study material was composed of cDNA or gDNA derived from T cells, B-cell-depleted T cells, or PBMCs. The repertoires were made available in a free public database intended to serve as a resource for research on the immune response to SARS-CoV-2. The sample metadata nearly always contained a de-identified subject ID, COVID-19 status, age in years and sex. Deeply sampled blood TCRbeta repertoires from subjects exposed to, actively infected with, or recovered from COVID-19 were included in the dataset. Samples were obtained from the ongoing ImmuneRACE study (first 160 participants) and from 1,254 subjects provided by 6 global collaborators. HLA class I and class II types, where available, came from metadata supplied by the sample provider rather than from assay-based typing. Broader findings and caveats from the paper: Clinical and demographic metadata were provided uncurated, with the amount varying by source and participant.

Comments on this clone: The specificity of this receptor is unknown. No base qualities exist here, and no much larger clone lies one base off it.

Each collaborating institution followed its own protocols to collect whole blood in K2EDTA tubes. For TCRbeta analysis, collaborators shipped samples as frozen whole blood, isolated PBMCs, or DNA extracted from either of those sample types. The germline V gene yields SNHLY for CDR1 and FYNNEI for CDR2. The V and J ends are trimmed by 6 bases and 3 bases, leaving 13 bases between them. The CDR3 starts with the cysteine, ends with the phenylalanine, and has 14 residues. The CDR3 DNA has 42 bases and is translated from base 1. TCRbeta CDR3 regions were amplified from genomic DNA by means of the immunoSEQ Assay, a bias-controlled multiplex PCR. The authors' pipeline ran thus. The number of nucleated cells in each sample was estimated by amplification of reference gene primers within the assay. To quantify the absolute abundance of each unique TCRbeta CDR3 rearrangement, sequence reads were collapsed and filtered. Productive Simpson clonality was computed per sample as the square root of Simpson's diversity index over productive rearrangements. Not all clones reach the TCRdb copy of this immuneACCESS table, which keeps in-frame sequences only. Checked studies attribute under half of the gap to unresolved V genes and leave the rest unexplained. That table supplies the V and J calls and clone size; D and trimming were determined from the DNA. The sample profile shows under 300,000 clones; 82% of them were found once. Of the sample, 4% to 6% is held by the ten largest clones.

The chain links TRBV2 with TRBJ2-3; TRBD2 is a weak D gene call, 5 bases matching. This receptor was taken from a woman aged 80 or over with active or convalescent COVID-19. Sequenced sample: peripheral blood. The DNA is TGTGCCAGCAGGAGGGCAGAACTTACAGATACGCAGTATTTT. Its translation reads: CASRRAELTDTQYF.